This TCR beta chain comes out of a study of early T cells in non-severe SARS-CoV-2 infection. Study details: Sequencing was performed on bulk RNA from unsorted whole blood, leaving chains unpaired.

Regarding the study as a whole: Using VDJdb, the matching emphasized anti-spike CD8 responses while missing private and CD4 specificities.

Each cDNA molecule carried a unique molecular identifier. Using its own MiXCR run on the 5' RACE reads, TCRdb lists one record per CDR3 protein. The sample lists tens of thousands of distinct CDR3 sequences; approximately 4.6% were seen once. CDR3 length: 13 amino acids. Germline CDR1 WNHNN, CDR2 SYGVQD (reference sequence). V lost 6 bases, J lost 6 bases, and 11 bases lay in between. In the case of this clonotype: Its antigen is unknown.

V and J are TRBV10-1 and TRBJ2-2; D uncertain. The source is an adult who was a healthcare worker with PCR-confirmed SARS-CoV-2 infection or an uninfected control (not recorded which). Sequenced sample: whole blood. The CDR3 loop is CASRPLAAGELFF. The CDR3 bases are TGCGCCAGCAGACCATTAGCTGCCGGGGAGCTGTTTTTT.